A single sample gave rise to the 13 T cell receptor beta chains below, sequenced in a study of CD8+CD57+ T cells in acquired aplastic anemia. TCR beta VDJ and CDR3 profiles were obtained from a genomic DNA template. Each CDR3 protein is one row after TCRdb ran MiXCR on the reads. The sample records over 150,000 distinct CDR3 sequences, less than 70% being singletons. Source material: sorted CD4+, CD8+, or CD8+CD57+ T cells (not recorded which) from PBMCs. All receptors derive from a human donor in good health, serving as a control.

The J gene is TRBJ1-2, the V gene TRBV24-1; a weak D match, TRBD1 (5 bases). The V gene lost 0 bases and the J gene lost 7 bases, with 14 bases spanning the gap. CDR3 length: 15 residues. Looked up from germline, CDR1 is KGHDR and CDR2 is SFDVKD. The CDR3 nucleotides are TGTGCCACCAGTGATTTGCAGGATGGAGGGGCTGGCTACACCTTC. This encodes CATSDLQDGGAGYTF.

The genes are TRBV29-1 and TRBJ2-5, with D unresolved. Trimming removed 5 bases from V and 2 bases from J, with 12 bases in between. Germline V gene lookup returns CDR1 SQVTM and CDR2 ANQGSEA. The length of the CDR3 is 13 residues. CDR3 nucleotides: TGCAGCGTTAATCGGGCCAAACAAGAGACCCAGTACTTC. Its translation: CSVNRAKQETQYF. The whole variable domain, filled in from reference TRBV29-1 and TRBJ2-5, reads SAVISQKPSRDICQRGTSLTIQCQVDSQVTMMFWYRQQPGQSLTLIATANQGSEATYESGFVIDKFPISRPNLTFSTLTVSNMSPEDSSIYLCSVNRAKQETQYFGPGTRLLVL.

This clonotype has ten or more counts. The chain links TRBV9 to TRBJ1-1, with D perhaps matching TRBD1 (6 bases). This CDR3 contains 15 residues. Trimming took 0 bases from V and 1 from J, leaving 10 bases between them. Germline CDR1 reads SGDLS; CDR2 reads YYNGEE. The DNA of the CDR3 is TGTGCCAGCAGCGTAGAGGACAGATGGAACACTGAAGCTTTCTTT. Translation: CASSVEDRWNTEAFF.

For the CDR3, the DNA is TGCAGTGCTAAGGGGACAGGGTCGTACAATGAGCAGTTCTTC. This sequence encodes CSAKGTGSYNEQFF. V usage is TRBV20-1 and J usage is TRBJ2-1; 9 bases agree with TRBD1. This CDR3 contains 14 residues. The J segment lost 4 bases and the V segment lost 4 bases, leaving 5 bases of the junction unmatched. The germline gives CDR1 DFQATT, CDR2 SNEGSKA (reference sequence).

The chain carries TRBV2 and TRBJ2-2; 9 bases are a match to TRBD1. The CDR3 has 14 amino acids. V gave up 6 bases and J gave up 1 base; unmatched junction bases: 0. Germline CDR1 reads SNHLY; CDR2 reads FYNNEI. The CDR3 is CASRGQGNTGELFF. The CDR3, as DNA: TGTGCCAGCAGGGGACAGGGGAACACCGGGGAGCTGTTTTTT.

This clonotype has ten or more counts. The chain employs TRBV7-2 and TRBJ1-3; D is unclear. Trimming removed 4 bases from V and 4 bases from J, with 17 bases in between. Germline CDR1 reads SGHTA; CDR2 reads FQGNSA. The CDR3 runs to 16 residues. Here the CDR3 DNA reads TGTGCCAGCAGCTCCCAGTTTTCCCTCGGGGGAAACACCATATATTTT. This encodes CASSSQFSLGGNTIYF.

This clonotype was found a few times. The V call is TRBV2, the J call TRBJ2-7; 12 bases line up with TRBD1. Trimming at V came to 5 bases and at J to 5 bases, leaving 10 bases not matched to a gene. Germline V lookup: CDR1 SNHLY, CDR2 FYNNEI. This CDR3 is 16 amino acids long. The CDR3 DNA reads as TGTGCCAGCAGTCCCAACCCGGGACAGGGGGCACACGAGCAGTACTTC. Translated, it gives CASSPNPGQGAHEQYF.

This clonotype appeared a few times. The rearrangement links TRBV20-1 to TRBJ2-7; D not certain. The V end was cut by 3 bases, the J end by 3 bases, with 9 bases between. The CDR3 contains 12 residues. Germline V lookup: CDR1 DFQATT, CDR2 SNEGSKA (reference sequence). CDR3 region: CSASEQSYEQYF. CDR3 DNA: TGCAGTGCTAGTGAACAGAGCTACGAGCAGTACTTC.

This clonotype was found a few times. This rearrangement joins TRBV18 to TRBJ2-5, with D perhaps matching TRBD2 (6 bases). CDR3 length: 16 residues. Trimming took off 3 bases at V and 5 bases at J, with 19 bases between the two ends. Looked up from germline, CDR1 is KGHSH and CDR2 is LQKENI. The CDR3 region has the DNA TGTGCCAGCTCACCCTATGCGTTGCGGGGCATGGAGACCCAGTACTTC. This translates into CASSPYALRGMETQYF.

This clonotype has a handful of counts. Lacking the conserved final phenylalanine or tryptophan, this CDR3 likely reflects a read error. This rearrangement joins TRBV5-8 to TRBJ1-5; D gene uncertain. CDR3 length: 14 amino acids. The V end was cut by 1 base, the J end by 5 bases, with 10 bases between. The germline gives CDR1 SGHTS, CDR2 YDEGEE. CDR3 protein: CASSLTRGDQPQHL. The CDR3 DNA reads as TGTGCCAGCAGCTTGACCCGGGGTGATCAGCCCCAGCATCTT.

In its sample, this clonotype was seen many times. The gene calls are TRBV5-1 and TRBJ2-5; maybe TRBD1 (5 bases). Germline CDR1 reads SGHRS; CDR2 reads YFSETQ. The CDR3 covers 16 residues. The V gene lost 3 bases and the J gene lost 3 bases, with 18 bases spanning the gap. The CDR3 spells CASSSSSGLGKETQYF. The CDR3 DNA sequence: TGCGCCAGCAGCTCCTCATCAGGGTTAGGAAAAGAGACCCAGTACTTC.

The V call is TRBV19, the J call TRBJ2-1, with TRBD2 matching 7 bases. Per the germline V gene, CDR1 is LNHDA and CDR2 is SQIVND (reference sequence). V shed 5 bases and J 6 bases; nucleotides not matched to a gene: 10. There are 15 residues in the CDR3. The CDR3 DNA sequence: TGTGCCAGTAGTCATTCGGGGGGTGTAATCAATGAGCAGTTCTTC. Its translation is CASSHSGGVINEQFF.

The CDR3 sequence: CASSLDTLRGETQYF. The CDR3 DNA follows: TGTGCCAGCAGCTTAGACACCCTAAGGGGAGAGACCCAGTACTTC. This sequence joins TRBV7-2 and TRBJ2-5; possibly TRBD1 for D (5 bases). CDR1 is SGHTA and CDR2 is FQGNSA in the germline V gene. The CDR3 runs 15 residues. The V end lost 1 base, the J end lost 4 bases, and 13 bases lay between the germline ends.